This entry features one T cell receptor (beta chain) sequence. What it binds is unknown. This specimen comes from a study of PD-1 blockade in classical Hodgkin lymphoma. Broader study findings: By cycle point C4D1, TCR diversity had risen significantly in CD4+ cells (but not CD8+ cells).

V lost 7 bases and J lost 4, with 17 bases in between. This CDR3 has 14 residues. Germline V lookup: CDR1 MGHDK, CDR2 SYGVNS. Every single patient, without exception, relapsed after autologous stem cell transplantation, and brentuximab vedotin exposure varied. This table comes from immunoSEQ multiplex PCR, and its TCRdb copy is limited to in-frame clones, with some not included. The repertoire holds some 12,000 clones, with around 80% as singletons. Specimen: peripheral blood mononuclear cells (PBMCs), collected before the second cycle of nivolumab. This sequence originates from a human donor with classical Hodgkin lymphoma. The rearrangement uses TRBV25-1 and TRBJ2-7; D might be TRBD2 (6 bases). Here the CDR3 reads CASTDPTGAYEQYF. CDR3 sequence (DNA): TGTGCCAGCACTGACCCAACGGGAGCTTACGAGCAGTACTTC.